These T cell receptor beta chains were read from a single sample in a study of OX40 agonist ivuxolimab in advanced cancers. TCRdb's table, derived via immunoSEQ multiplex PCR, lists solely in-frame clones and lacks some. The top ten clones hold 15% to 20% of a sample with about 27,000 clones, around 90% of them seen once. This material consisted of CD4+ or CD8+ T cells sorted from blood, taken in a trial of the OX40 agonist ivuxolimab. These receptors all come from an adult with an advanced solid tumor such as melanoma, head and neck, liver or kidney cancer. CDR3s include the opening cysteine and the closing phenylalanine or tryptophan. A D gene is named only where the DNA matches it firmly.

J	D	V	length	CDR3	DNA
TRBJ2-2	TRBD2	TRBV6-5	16	CASSYRLAGVGGELFF	TGTGCCAGCAGTTACAGACTAGCGGGAGTCGGAGGGGAGCTGTTTTTT
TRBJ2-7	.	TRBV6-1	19	CASSEPRGGIVGESYEQYF	TGTGCCAGCAGTGAACCCCGAGGGGGGATAGTAGGGGAGTCCTACGAGCAGTACTTC
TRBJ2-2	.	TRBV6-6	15	CASSPQGIDTGELFF	TGTGCCAGCAGCCCACAGGGTATCGACACCGGGGAGCTGTTTTTT
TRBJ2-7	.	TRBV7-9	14	CASSPGTNFYEQYF	TGTGCCAGCAGCCCGGGGACCAATTTCTACGAGCAGTACTTC
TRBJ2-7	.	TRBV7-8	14	CASSMLEGFTEQYF	TGTGCCAGCAGCATGCTGGAAGGGTTCACCGAGCAGTACTTC
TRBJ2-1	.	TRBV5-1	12	CASSLMTNEQFF	TGCGCCAGCAGCTTGATGACCAATGAGCAGTTCTTC
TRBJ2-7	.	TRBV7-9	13	CASSLVNSYEQYF	TGTGCCAGCAGCTTAGTCAACTCCTACGAGCAGTACTTC
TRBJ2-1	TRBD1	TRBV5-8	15	CASSHGTGAYNEQFF	TGTGCCAGCAGCCACGGGACAGGGGCCTACAATGAGCAGTTCTTC
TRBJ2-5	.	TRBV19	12	CASSFPGTPAYF	TGTGCCAGTAGTTTCCCTGGGACCCCCGCTTACTTC
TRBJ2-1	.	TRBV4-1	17	CASSQALAQSSYNEQFF	TGCGCCAGCAGCCAAGCCCTAGCGCAGAGCTCCTACAATGAGCAGTTCTTC